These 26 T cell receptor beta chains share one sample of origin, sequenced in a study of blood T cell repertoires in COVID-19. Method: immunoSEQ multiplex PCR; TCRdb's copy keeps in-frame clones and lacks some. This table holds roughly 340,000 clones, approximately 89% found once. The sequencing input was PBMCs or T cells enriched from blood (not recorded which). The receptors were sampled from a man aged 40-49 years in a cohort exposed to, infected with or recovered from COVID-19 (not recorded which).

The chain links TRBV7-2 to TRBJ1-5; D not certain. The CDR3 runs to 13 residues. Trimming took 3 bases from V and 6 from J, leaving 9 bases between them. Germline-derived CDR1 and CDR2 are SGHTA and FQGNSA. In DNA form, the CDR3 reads TGTGCCAGCAGCTTGTGGGAGGGTCAGCCCCAGCATTTT. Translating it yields CASSLWEGQPQHF.

Here the CDR3 DNA reads TGTGCCAGCAGTAACAGGAACTATGGCTACACCTTC. Its translation: CASSNRNYGYTF. V is TRBV25-1 and J is TRBJ1-2; weak D call: TRBD1 (5 bases). CDR1 MGHDK and CDR2 SYGVNS come from the germline V gene. With 5 bases removed from V and 2 bases from J, the gap between germline ends came to 6 bases. CDR3 length: 12 residues.

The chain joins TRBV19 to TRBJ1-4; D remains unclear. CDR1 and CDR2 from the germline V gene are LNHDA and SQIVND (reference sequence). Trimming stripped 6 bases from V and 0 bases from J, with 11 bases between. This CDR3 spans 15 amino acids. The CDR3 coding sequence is TGTGCCAGTAGCCTATTCGGGGCAACTAATGAAAAACTGTTTTTT. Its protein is CASSLFGATNEKLFF.

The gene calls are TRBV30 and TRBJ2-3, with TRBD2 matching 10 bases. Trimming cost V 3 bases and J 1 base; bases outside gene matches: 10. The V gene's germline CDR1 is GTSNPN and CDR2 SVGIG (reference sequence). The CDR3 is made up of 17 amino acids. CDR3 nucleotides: TGTGCCTGGAGCGTCGATAGGACTAGCGGAGGCACAGATACGCAGTATTTT. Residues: CAWSVDRTSGGTDTQYF.

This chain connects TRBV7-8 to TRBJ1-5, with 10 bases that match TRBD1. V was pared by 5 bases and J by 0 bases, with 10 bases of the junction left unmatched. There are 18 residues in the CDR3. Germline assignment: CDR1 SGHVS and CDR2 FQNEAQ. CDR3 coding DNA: TGTGCCAGCAGCCCAGGGACAGGGGAACGATATAGCAATCAGCCCCAGCATTTT. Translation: CASSPGTGERYSNQPQHF.

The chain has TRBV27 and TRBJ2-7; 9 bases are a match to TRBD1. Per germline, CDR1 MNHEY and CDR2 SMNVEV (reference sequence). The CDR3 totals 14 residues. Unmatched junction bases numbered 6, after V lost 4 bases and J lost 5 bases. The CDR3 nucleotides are TGTGCCAGCAGTTCAAACCGGGACAGGGACGAGCAGTACTTC. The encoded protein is CASSSNRDRDEQYF.

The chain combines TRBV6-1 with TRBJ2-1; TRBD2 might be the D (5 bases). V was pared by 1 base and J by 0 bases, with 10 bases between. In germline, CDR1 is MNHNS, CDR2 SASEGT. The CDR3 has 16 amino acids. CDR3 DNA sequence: TGTGCCAGCAGTGAAGTAGCGTCCTTCTCCTACAATGAGCAGTTCTTC. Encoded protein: CASSEVASFSYNEQFF.

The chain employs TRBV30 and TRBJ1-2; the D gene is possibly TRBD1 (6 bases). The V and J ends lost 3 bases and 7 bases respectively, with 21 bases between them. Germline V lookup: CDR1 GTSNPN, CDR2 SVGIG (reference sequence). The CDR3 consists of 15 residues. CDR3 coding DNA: TGTGCCTGGAGAGCCCCGGACAGCCTACTATCTGGCTACACCTTC. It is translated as CAWRAPDSLLSGYTF.

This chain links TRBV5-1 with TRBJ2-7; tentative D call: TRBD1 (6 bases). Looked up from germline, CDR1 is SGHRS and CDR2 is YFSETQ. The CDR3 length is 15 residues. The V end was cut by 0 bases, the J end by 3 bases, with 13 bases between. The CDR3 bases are TGCGCCAGCAGCTTGGACGGGACACCATTCTACGAGCAGTACTTC. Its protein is CASSLDGTPFYEQYF.

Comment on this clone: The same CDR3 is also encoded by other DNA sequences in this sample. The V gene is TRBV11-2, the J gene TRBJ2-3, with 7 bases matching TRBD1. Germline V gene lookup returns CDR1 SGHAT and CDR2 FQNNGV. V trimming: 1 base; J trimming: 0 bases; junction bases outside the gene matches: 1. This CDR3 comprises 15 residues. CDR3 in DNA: TGTGCCAGCAGCTTAGGACAGGGAAGCACAGATACGCAGTATTTT. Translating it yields CASSLGQGSTDTQYF. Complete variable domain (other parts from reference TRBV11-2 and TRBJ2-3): EAGVAQSPRYKIIEKRQSVAFWCNPISGHATLYWYQQILGQGPKLLIQFQNNGVVDDSQLPKDRFSAERLKGVDSTLKIQPAKLEDSAVYLCASSLGQGSTDTQYFGPGTRLTVL.

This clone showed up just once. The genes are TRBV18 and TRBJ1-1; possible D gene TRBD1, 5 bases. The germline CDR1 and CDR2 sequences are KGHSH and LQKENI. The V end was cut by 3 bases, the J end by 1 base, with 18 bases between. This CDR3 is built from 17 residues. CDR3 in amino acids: CASSPFFSDSWNTEAFF. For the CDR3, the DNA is TGTGCCAGCTCACCTTTTTTCTCAGACAGCTGGAACACTGAAGCTTTCTTT.

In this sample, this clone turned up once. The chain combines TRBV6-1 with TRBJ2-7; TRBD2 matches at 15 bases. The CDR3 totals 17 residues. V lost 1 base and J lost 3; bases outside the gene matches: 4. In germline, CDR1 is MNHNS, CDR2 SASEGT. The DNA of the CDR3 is TGTGCCAGCAGTGAAGGGGGACTAGCGGGAGGTTACTACGAGCAGTACTTC. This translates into CASSEGGLAGGYYEQYF.

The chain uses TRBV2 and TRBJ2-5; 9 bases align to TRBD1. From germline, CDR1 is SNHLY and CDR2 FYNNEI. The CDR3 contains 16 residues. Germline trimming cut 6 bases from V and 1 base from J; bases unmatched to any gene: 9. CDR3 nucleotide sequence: TGTGCCAGCAGCTTAACAGGGGGCCGAAGCCAAGAGACCCAGTACTTC. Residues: CASSLTGGRSQETQYF.

The CDR3 reads CASSLGSGDMAFF. In DNA form, the CDR3 reads TGTGCCAGCAGCTTAGGTTCCGGGGATATGGCTTTCTTT. The chain recombines TRBV11-2 with TRBJ1-1, with D hard to call. The CDR3 contains 13 residues. CDR1 and CDR2 from the germline V gene are SGHAT and FQNNGV. With 1 base removed from V and 11 bases from J, the gap between germline ends came to 14 bases.

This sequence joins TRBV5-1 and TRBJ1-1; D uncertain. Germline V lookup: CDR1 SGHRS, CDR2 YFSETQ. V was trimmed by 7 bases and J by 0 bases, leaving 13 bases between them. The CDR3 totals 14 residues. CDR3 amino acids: CASSAGRMNTEAFF. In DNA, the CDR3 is TGCGCCAGCTCGGCGGGCAGAATGAACACTGAAGCTTTCTTT.

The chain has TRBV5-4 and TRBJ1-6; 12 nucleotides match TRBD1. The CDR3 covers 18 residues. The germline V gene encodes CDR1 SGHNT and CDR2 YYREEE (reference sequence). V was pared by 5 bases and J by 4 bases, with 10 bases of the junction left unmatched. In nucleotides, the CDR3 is TGTGCCAGCAGTACCGGGACAGGGGGCGCAGGATATAATTCACCCCTCCACTTT. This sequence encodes CASSTGTGGAGYNSPLHF.

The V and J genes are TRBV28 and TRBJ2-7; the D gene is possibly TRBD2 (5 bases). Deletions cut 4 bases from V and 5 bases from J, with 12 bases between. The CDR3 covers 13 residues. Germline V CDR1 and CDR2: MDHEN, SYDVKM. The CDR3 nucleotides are TGTGCCAGCAGTTCTCCGGTCGGGGACGAGCAGTACTTC. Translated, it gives CASSSPVGDEQYF. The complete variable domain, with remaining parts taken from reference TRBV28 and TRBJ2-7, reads DVKVTQSSRYLVKRTGEKVFLECVQDMDHENMFWYRQDPGLGLRLIYFSYDVKMKEKGDIPEGYSVSREKKERFSLILESASTNQTSMYLCASSSPVGDEQYFGPGTRLTVT.

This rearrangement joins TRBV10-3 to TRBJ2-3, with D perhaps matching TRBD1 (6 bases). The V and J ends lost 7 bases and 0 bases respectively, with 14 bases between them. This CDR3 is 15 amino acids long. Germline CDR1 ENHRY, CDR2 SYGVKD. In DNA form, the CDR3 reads TGTGCCATCACGAAAACAGGGATTAGCACAGATACGCAGTATTTT. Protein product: CAITKTGISTDTQYF.

The CDR3 spells CASSAAAGREQFF. The CDR3, as DNA: TGTGCCAGTAGTGCAGCAGCGGGACGAGAGCAGTTCTTC. This rearrangement joins TRBV19 to TRBJ2-1; TRBD2 matches at 7 bases. The CDR3 extends over 13 amino acids. V gave up 5 bases and J gave up 10 bases; unmatched junction bases: 8. The germline V gene encodes CDR1 LNHDA and CDR2 SQIVND (reference sequence). The full variable domain, completed using reference TRBV19 and TRBJ2-1, is DGGITQSPKYLFRKEGQNVTLSCEQNLNHDAMYWYRQDPGQGLRLIYYSQIVNDFQKGDIAEGYSVSREKKESFPLTVTSAQKNPTAFYLCASSAAAGREQFFGPGTRLTVL.

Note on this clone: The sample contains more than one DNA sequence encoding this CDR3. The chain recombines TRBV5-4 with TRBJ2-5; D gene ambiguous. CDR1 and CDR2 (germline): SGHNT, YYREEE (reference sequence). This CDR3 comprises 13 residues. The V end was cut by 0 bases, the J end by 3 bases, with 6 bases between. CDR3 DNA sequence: TGTGCCAGCAGCTTGGTAGGAGAAGAGACCCAGTACTTC. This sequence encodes CASSLVGEETQYF. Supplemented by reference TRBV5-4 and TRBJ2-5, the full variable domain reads ETGVTQSPTHLIKTRGQQVTLRCSSQSGHNTVSWYQQALGQGPQFIFQYYREEENGRGNFPPRFSGLQFPNYSSELNVNALELDDSALYLCASSLVGEETQYFGPGTRLLVL.

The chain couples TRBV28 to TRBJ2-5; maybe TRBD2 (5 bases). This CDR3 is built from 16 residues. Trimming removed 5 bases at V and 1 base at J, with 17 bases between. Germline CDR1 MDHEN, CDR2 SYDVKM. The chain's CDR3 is CASSPRQGRGQETQYF. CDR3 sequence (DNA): TGTGCCAGCAGTCCACGACAAGGCCGGGGCCAAGAGACCCAGTACTTC.

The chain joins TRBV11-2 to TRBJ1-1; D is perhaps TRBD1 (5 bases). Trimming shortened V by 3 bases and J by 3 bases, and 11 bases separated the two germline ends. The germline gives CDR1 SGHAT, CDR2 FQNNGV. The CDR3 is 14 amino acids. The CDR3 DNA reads TGTGCCAGCAGCTTTCAAGGGGCGGACACTGAAGCTTTCTTT. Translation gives CASSFQGADTEAFF.

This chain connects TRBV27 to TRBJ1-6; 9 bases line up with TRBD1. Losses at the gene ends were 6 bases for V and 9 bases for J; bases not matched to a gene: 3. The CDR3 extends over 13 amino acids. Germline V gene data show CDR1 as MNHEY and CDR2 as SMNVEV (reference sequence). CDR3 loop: CASRRTGVSPLHF. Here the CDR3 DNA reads TGTGCCAGCAGAAGGACAGGGGTTTCACCCCTCCACTTT.

CDR3 sequence reads: CASSLYQGKAFF. For the CDR3, the DNA is TGTGCCAGCAGTTTATATCAGGGGAAGGCTTTCTTT. This rearrangement joins TRBV27 to TRBJ1-1, with a weak D call TRBD1 (6 bases). The CDR3 is made up of 12 amino acids. Germline lookup yields CDR1 MNHEY and CDR2 SMNVEV (reference sequence). V gave up 1 base and J gave up 11 bases, with 11 bases separating them.

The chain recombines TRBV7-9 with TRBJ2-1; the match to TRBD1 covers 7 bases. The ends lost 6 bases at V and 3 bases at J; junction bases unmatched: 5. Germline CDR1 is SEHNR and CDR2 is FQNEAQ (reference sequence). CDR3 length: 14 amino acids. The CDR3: CASRTGAGYNEQFF. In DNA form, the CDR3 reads TGTGCCAGCAGAACAGGGGCGGGCTACAATGAGCAGTTCTTC.

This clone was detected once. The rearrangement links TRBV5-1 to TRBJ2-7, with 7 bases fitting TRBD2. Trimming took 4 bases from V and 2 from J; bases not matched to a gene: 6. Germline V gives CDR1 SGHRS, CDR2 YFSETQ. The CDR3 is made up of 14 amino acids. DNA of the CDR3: TGCGCCAGCAGCCAATTTCGGGGGGCCTACGAGCAGTACTTC. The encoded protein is CASSQFRGAYEQYF. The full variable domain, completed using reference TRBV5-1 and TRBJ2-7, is KAGVTQTPRYLIKTRGQQVTLSCSPISGHRSVSWYQQTPGQGLQFLFEYFSETQRNKGNFPGRFSGRQFSNSRSEMNVSTLELGDSALYLCASSQFRGAYEQYFGPGTRLTVT.